These 13 T cell receptor beta chains were sequenced from one sample in a study of cytomegalovirus exposure and HLA in healthy donors. With 60 Vbeta and 13 Jbeta primers, the PCR was carried out. The repertoire was sequenced with immunoSEQ multiplex PCR; TCRdb's copy has only in-frame clones and lacks some. Among some 200,000 clones listed, 75% to 90% were seen once. The sample taken for sequencing was PBMCs. The receptors originated from a man aged 50-59 years in good health and CMV-seronegative.

The chain joins TRBV4-3 to TRBJ2-3, with unresolved D. Trimming cost V 0 bases and J 3 bases, with 13 bases left between them. Per germline, CDR1 LGHNA and CDR2 YSLEER. CDR3 length: 16 residues. Here the CDR3 DNA reads TGCGCCAGCAGCCAAGATTTCGAAGTAGTGACAGATACGCAGTATTTT. Its protein product is CASSQDFEVVTDTQYF.

This clone appeared a single time. The chain recombines TRBV25-1 with TRBJ2-1; D perhaps matches TRBD1 (5 bases). Germline CDR1 and CDR2: MGHDK and SYGVNS. The CDR3 sequence is 14 residues long. Deletions cut 2 bases from V and 4 bases from J, with 9 bases between. CDR3 nucleotides: TGTGCCAGCAGTGAACCTTACAGGTACAATGAGCAGTTCTTC. This encodes CASSEPYRYNEQFF.

The chain has TRBV4-3 and TRBJ1-5, with D perhaps matching TRBD1 (5 bases). V was clipped by 0 bases and J by 7 bases, with 13 bases between them. The CDR3 extends over 15 amino acids. Germline V gene lookup returns CDR1 LGHNA and CDR2 YSLEER. This chain's CDR3 is CASSQDRGSGQPQHF. The CDR3 region has the DNA TGCGCCAGCAGCCAAGATAGGGGATCAGGACAGCCCCAGCATTTT.

The V call is TRBV25-1, the J call TRBJ2-1; TRBD2 matches 9 bases. V shed 4 bases and J 7 bases; nucleotides not matched to a gene: 11. CDR1 is MGHDK, CDR2 SYGVNS, per germline. This CDR3 contains 16 residues. The CDR3 is CASSAIKTSGFNEQFF. CDR3 nucleotide sequence: TGTGCCAGCAGTGCAATTAAGACTAGCGGTTTTAATGAGCAGTTCTTC.

The gene calls are TRBV4-3 and TRBJ2-5, with 14 bases lining up with TRBD2. The CDR3 is 18 residues long. CDR1 LGHNA and CDR2 YSLEER come from the germline V gene. V trimming: 3 bases; J trimming: 0 bases; junction bases outside the gene matches: 6. This CDR3 is CASSQRLAGGTNQETQYF. The CDR3 nucleotides read TGCGCCAGCAGCCAGAGACTAGCGGGAGGGACTAACCAAGAGACCCAGTACTTC.

This sequence joins TRBV23-1 and TRBJ2-3; perhaps TRBD1 as D (6 bases). TRBV23-1 is designated an ORF whose function remains uncertain. V was cut by 6 bases and J by 6 bases, with 13 bases left in between. This CDR3 has 13 residues. The chain's CDR3 is CASRGRGWDTQYF. CDR3 in DNA: TGCGCCAGCAGGGGCAGGGGCTGGGATACGCAGTATTTT.

The chain joins TRBV5-6 to TRBJ2-5; 8 nucleotides agree with TRBD2. V trimming: 2 bases; J trimming: 2 bases; junction bases outside the gene matches: 8. CDR3 length: 16 amino acids. The germline gives CDR1 SGHDT, CDR2 YYEEEE. The CDR3 here is CASSFGAGGNQETQYF. In DNA, the CDR3 is TGTGCCAGCAGCTTCGGGGCGGGAGGTAATCAAGAGACCCAGTACTTC.

This clone was found once. As DNA, the CDR3 is TGTGCCAGCAGCTTAATCCCTAGGGAGCTTGTCGATGAGCAGTTCTTC. Translated, it gives CASSLIPRELVDEQFF. This rearrangement joins TRBV7-9 to TRBJ2-1; weak D call: TRBD2 (5 bases). The ends were cut back, 2 bases at V and 8 bases at J, with 19 bases in the middle. The CDR3 contains 16 residues. In germline, CDR1 is SEHNR, CDR2 FQNEAQ (reference sequence).

The genes are TRBV23-1 and TRBJ2-2; D ambiguous. TRBV23-1 falls under the ORF class, with uncertain function. This CDR3 contains 15 residues. Trimming pared 1 base from V and 3 bases from J, leaving 9 bases between. This CDR3 reads CASSQCSHDTGELFF. As DNA, the CDR3 is TGCGCCAGCAGTCAATGTAGTCATGACACCGGGGAGCTGTTTTTT.

The chain employs TRBV6-1 and TRBJ2-3; a possible D gene is TRBD1 (6 bases). CDR1 is MNHNS, CDR2 SASEGT, per germline. Deletions cut 5 bases from V and 0 bases from J, with 12 bases between. The CDR3 covers 15 residues. As DNA, the CDR3 is TGTGCCAGCAGTCAACAGGGATTGAGCACAGATACGCAGTATTTT. Translating it yields CASSQQGLSTDTQYF.

This chain uses TRBV18 with TRBJ1-1; TRBD1 agrees at 7 bases. Germline V gives CDR1 KGHSH, CDR2 LQKENI. This CDR3 contains 14 residues. V gave up 6 bases and J gave up 3 bases; unmatched junction bases: 7. CDR3 sequence (DNA): TGTGCCAGCTCTTGGGACAGCCTATACACTGAAGCTTTCTTT. It codes for CASSWDSLYTEAFF. Complete variable domain (other parts from reference TRBV18 and TRBJ1-1): NAGVMQNPRHLVRRRGQEARLRCSPMKGHSHVYWYRQLPEEGLKFMVYLQKENIIDESGMPKERFSAEFPKEGPSILRIQQVVRGDSAAYFCASSWDSLYTEAFFGQGTRLTVV.

The chain joins TRBV18 to TRBJ2-5; TRBD2 matches 13 bases. CDR3 length: 20 residues. After removal of 6 bases from V and 2 bases from J, the junction contained 18 bases not matched to a gene. Germline V lookup: CDR1 KGHSH, CDR2 LQKENI. This CDR3 reads CASSQTWPPGLAGMQETQYF. Written as DNA, the CDR3 is TGTGCCAGCTCGCAGACGTGGCCGCCGGGACTAGCGGGGATGCAAGAGACCCAGTACTTC. Full variable domain (missing parts from reference TRBV18 and TRBJ2-5): NAGVMQNPRHLVRRRGQEARLRCSPMKGHSHVYWYRQLPEEGLKFMVYLQKENIIDESGMPKERFSAEFPKEGPSILRIQQVVRGDSAAYFCASSQTWPPGLAGMQETQYFGPGTRLLVL.

The V call is TRBV6-6, the J call TRBJ1-4; a possible D gene is TRBD1 (5 bases). V was trimmed by 2 bases and J by 7 bases, leaving 11 bases between them. CDR1 MNHNY and CDR2 SVGAGI come from the germline V gene (reference sequence). There are 14 residues in the CDR3. DNA for the CDR3: TGTGCCAGCAGTTACCGGGGGAGGAGTGAAAAACTGTTTTTT. Protein: CASSYRGRSEKLFF.